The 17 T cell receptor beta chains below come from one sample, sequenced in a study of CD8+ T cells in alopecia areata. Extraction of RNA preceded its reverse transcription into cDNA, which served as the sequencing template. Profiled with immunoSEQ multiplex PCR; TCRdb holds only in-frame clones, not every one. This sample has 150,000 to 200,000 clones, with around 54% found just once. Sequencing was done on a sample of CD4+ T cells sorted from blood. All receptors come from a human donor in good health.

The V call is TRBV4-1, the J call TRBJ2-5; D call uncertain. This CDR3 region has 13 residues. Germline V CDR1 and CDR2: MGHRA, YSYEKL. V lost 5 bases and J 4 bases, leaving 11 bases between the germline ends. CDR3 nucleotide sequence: TGCGCCAGCAGCGGAACGATGGGAGAGACCCAGTACTTC. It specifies CASSGTMGETQYF.

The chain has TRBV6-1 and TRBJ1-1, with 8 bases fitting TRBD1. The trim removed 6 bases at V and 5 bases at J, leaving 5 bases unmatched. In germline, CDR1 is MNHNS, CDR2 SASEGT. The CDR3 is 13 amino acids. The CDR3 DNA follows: TGTGCCAGCAGGGAGACAGGGGTGACTGAAGCTTTCTTT. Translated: CASRETGVTEAFF.

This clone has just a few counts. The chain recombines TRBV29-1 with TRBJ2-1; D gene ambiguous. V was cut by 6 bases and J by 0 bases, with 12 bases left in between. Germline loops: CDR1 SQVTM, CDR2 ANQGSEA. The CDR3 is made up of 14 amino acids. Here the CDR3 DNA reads TGCAGCGTCACCCGCGGCGTCTCCTACAATGAGCAGTTCTTC. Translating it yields CSVTRGVSYNEQFF.

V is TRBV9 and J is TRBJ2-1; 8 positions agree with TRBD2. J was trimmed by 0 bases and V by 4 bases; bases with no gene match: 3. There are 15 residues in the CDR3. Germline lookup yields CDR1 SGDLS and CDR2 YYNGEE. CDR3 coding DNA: TGTGCCAGCAGCCTAAGCGGGAGCTCCTACAATGAGCAGTTCTTC. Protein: CASSLSGSSYNEQFF.

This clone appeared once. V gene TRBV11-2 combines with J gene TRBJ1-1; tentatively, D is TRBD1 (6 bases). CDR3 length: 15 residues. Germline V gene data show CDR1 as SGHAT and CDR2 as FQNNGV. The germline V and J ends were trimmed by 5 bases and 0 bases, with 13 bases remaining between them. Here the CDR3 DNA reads TGTGCCAGCAGCGCCGACAGGAACATGAACACTGAAGCTTTCTTT. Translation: CASSADRNMNTEAFF.

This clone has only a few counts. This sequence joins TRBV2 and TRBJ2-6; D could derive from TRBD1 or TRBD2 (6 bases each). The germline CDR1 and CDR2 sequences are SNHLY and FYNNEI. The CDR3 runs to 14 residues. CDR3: CAKRGQAGANVLTF. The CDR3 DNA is TGTGCGAAACGGGGGCAGGCTGGGGCCAACGTCCTGACTTTC. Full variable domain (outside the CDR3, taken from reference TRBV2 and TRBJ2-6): EPEVTQTPSHQVTQMGQEVILRCVPISNHLYFYWYRQILGQKVEFLVSFYNNEISEKSEIFDDQFSVERPDGSNFTLKIRSTKLEDSAMYFCAKRGQAGANVLTFGAGSRLTVL.

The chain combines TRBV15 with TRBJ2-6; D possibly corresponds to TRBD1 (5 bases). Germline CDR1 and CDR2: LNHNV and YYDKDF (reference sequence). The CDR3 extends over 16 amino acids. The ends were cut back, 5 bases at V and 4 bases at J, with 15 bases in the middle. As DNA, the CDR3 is TGTGCCACCAGCGCCGCCAGGGTATCCGGGGCCAACGTCCTGACTTTC. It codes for CATSAARVSGANVLTF.

This CDR3 is CSASDNIQYF. The CDR3 DNA is TGCAGCGCCTCTGATAACATTCAGTACTTC. The chain uses TRBV29-1 and TRBJ2-4; D not certain. Deletions cut 7 bases from V and 7 bases from J, with 8 bases between. Per germline, CDR1 SQVTM and CDR2 ANQGSEA. CDR3 length equals 10 residues.

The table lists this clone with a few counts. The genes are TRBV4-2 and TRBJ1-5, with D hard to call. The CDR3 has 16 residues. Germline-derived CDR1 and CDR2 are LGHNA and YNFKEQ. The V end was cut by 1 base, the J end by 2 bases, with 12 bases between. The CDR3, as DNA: TGTGCCAGCAGCCAAGTTTTTAAGATCGGCAATCAGCCCCAGCATTTT. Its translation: CASSQVFKIGNQPQHF.

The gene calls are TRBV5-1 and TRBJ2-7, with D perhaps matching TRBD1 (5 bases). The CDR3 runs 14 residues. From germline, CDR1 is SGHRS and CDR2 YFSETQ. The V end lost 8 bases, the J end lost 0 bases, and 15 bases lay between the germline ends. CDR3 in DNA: TGCGCCAGTACACGGACATCCGACTCCTACGAGCAGTACTTC. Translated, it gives CASTRTSDSYEQYF.

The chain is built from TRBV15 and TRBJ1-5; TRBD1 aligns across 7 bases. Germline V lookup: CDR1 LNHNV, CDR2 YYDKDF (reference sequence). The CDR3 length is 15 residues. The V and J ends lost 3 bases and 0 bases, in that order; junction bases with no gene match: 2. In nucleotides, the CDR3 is TGTGCCACCAGCAGGACAGGGTTTAGCAATCAGCCCCAGCATTTT. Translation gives CATSRTGFSNQPQHF.

In DNA, the CDR3 is TGCAGCGTAGGAAAGAGGGGCATTACCTACGAGCAGTACTTC. Its translation: CSVGKRGITYEQYF. This chain connects TRBV29-1 to TRBJ2-7, with D perhaps TRBD1 or TRBD2 (5 bases each). Germline V CDR1 and CDR2: SQVTM, ANQGSEA. The V end lost 6 bases, the J end lost 2 bases, and 17 bases lay between the germline ends. The CDR3 extends over 14 amino acids.

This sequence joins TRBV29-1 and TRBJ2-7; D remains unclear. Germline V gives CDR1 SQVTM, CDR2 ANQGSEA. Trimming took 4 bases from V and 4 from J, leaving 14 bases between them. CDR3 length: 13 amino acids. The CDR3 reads CSVVQDGPYEQYF. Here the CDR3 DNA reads TGCAGCGTTGTTCAGGACGGACCTTACGAGCAGTACTTC.

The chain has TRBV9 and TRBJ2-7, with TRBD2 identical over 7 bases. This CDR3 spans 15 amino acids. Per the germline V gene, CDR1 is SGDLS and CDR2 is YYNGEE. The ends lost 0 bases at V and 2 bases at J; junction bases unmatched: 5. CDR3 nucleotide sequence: TGTGCCAGCAGCGTAGCTAGCGGCTCGACCTACGAGCAGTACTTC. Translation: CASSVASGSTYEQYF.

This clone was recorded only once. The CDR3 DNA sequence: TGCAGCGGTGGGGGCAGGCTGAACACTGAAGCTTTCTTT. This sequence encodes CSGGGRLNTEAFF. This rearrangement joins TRBV29-1 to TRBJ1-1, with TRBD1 as a possible D gene (6 bases). Germline V CDR1 and CDR2: SQVTM, ANQGSEA. CDR3 length: 13 amino acids. With 7 bases removed from V and 0 bases from J, the gap between germline ends came to 12 bases. Full variable domain (outside the CDR3, taken from reference TRBV29-1 and TRBJ1-1): SAVISQKPSRDICQRGTSLTIQCQVDSQVTMMFWYRQQPGQSLTLIATANQGSEATYESGFVIDKFPISRPNLTFSTLTVSNMSPEDSSIYLCSGGGRLNTEAFFGQGTRLTVV.

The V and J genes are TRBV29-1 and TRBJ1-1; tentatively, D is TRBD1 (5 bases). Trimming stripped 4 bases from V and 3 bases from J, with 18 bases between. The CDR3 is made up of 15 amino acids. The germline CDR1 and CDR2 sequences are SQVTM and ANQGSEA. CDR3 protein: CSVGLQGLRDTEAFF. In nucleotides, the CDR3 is TGCAGCGTTGGTCTTCAGGGACTCCGGGACACTGAAGCTTTCTTT.

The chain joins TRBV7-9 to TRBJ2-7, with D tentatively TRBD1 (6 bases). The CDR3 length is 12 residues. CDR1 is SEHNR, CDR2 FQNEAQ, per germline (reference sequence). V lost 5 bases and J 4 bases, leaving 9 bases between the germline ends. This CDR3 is CASSVQGYEQYF. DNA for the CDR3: TGTGCCAGCAGCGTACAGGGATACGAGCAGTACTTC.